This passage covers 15 T cell receptor beta chains from one sample sequenced in a study of blood T cell repertoires in COVID-19. Measured with immunoSEQ multiplex PCR; TCRdb has only the in-frame clones, and not every one. The sample holds some 180,000 clones; 84% are singletons and the top ten take less than 3.5%. Material: PBMCs or T cells enriched from blood (not recorded which). Receptors were obtained from a woman younger than 45 who had been exposed to COVID-19.

The V call is TRBV29-1, the J call TRBJ1-1, with TRBD1 matching 9 bases. V was pared by 7 bases and J by 4 bases, with 7 bases of the junction left unmatched. CDR1 is SQVTM and CDR2 is ANQGSEA in the germline V gene. The CDR3 has 13 amino acids. The CDR3 loop reads CSAQGAWGTEAFF. In DNA form, the CDR3 reads TGCAGCGCACAGGGGGCTTGGGGCACTGAAGCTTTCTTT.

This chain links TRBV2 with TRBJ1-1, with D possibly matching TRBD1 (5 bases). The CDR3 extends over 14 amino acids. V was shortened by 2 bases and J by 6 bases, with 13 bases between the two germline ends. CDR1 is SNHLY, CDR2 FYNNEI, per germline. CDR3 residues: CASSERQGYAEAFF. In DNA, the CDR3 is TGTGCCAGCAGTGAACGGCAGGGTTACGCTGAAGCTTTCTTT.

Only one count was recorded for this clone. This chain joins TRBV29-1 and TRBJ1-5; D gene uncertain. This CDR3 has 12 residues. Germline V gives CDR1 SQVTM, CDR2 ANQGSEA. V lost 0 bases, J lost 3 bases, and 3 bases lay in between. In DNA form, the CDR3 reads TGCAGCGTTGAAGACCACAATCAGCCCCAGCATTTT. It encodes CSVEDHNQPQHF.

This chain uses TRBV18 with TRBJ2-5; tentative D call: TRBD2 (5 bases). V was shortened by 1 base and J by 5 bases, with 5 bases between the two germline ends. The CDR3 consists of 12 residues. CDR1 KGHSH and CDR2 LQKENI come from the germline V gene. The CDR3 is CASSPRGETQYF. For the CDR3, the DNA is TGTGCCAGCTCACCACGAGGGGAGACCCAGTACTTC.

V and J are TRBV5-8 and TRBJ1-4; no reliable D call. V was clipped by 0 bases and J by 7 bases, with 10 bases between them. The CDR3 totals 14 residues. From germline, CDR1 is SGHTS and CDR2 YDEGEE. CDR3 sequence: CASSLVPPGEKLFF. The CDR3 DNA follows: TGTGCCAGCAGCTTGGTGCCCCCGGGTGAAAAACTGTTTTTT. Supplemented by reference TRBV5-8 and TRBJ1-4, the full variable domain reads EAGVTQSPTHLIKTRGQQATLRCSPISGHTSVYWYQQALGLGLQFLLWYDEGEERNRGNFPPRFSGRQFPNYSSELNVNALELEDSALYLCASSLVPPGEKLFFGSGTQLSVL.

This clone appeared a single time. The chain is built from TRBV28 and TRBJ1-4; no firm D call. Germline values: CDR1 MDHEN, CDR2 SYDVKM. Deletions cut 2 bases from V and 5 bases from J, with 6 bases between. The CDR3 consists of 13 residues. CDR3 sequence (DNA): TGTGCCAGCAGTTTACCCCAAAATGAAAAACTGTTTTTT. It specifies CASSLPQNEKLFF. Filled out from reference TRBV28 and TRBJ1-4, the complete variable domain reads DVKVTQSSRYLVKRTGEKVFLECVQDMDHENMFWYRQDPGLGLRLIYFSYDVKMKEKGDIPEGYSVSREKKERFSLILESASTNQTSMYLCASSLPQNEKLFFGSGTQLSVL.

The gene calls are TRBV19 and TRBJ1-2, with 10 positions matching TRBD1. Germline lookup yields CDR1 LNHDA and CDR2 SQIVND (reference sequence). V lost 6 bases, J lost 5 bases, and 6 bases stayed unmatched. CDR3 length equals 14 residues. The CDR3 nucleotides read TGTGCCAGTAGAGACCGGGACAGGGGTTATGGCTACACCTTC. It translates to CASRDRDRGYGYTF.

The CDR3 is CASTPGRETDTQYF. Here the CDR3 DNA reads TGTGCCAGCACCCCAGGGCGGGAAACAGATACGCAGTATTTT. The genes are TRBV6-5 and TRBJ2-3; D might be TRBD2 (6 bases). This CDR3 is built from 14 residues. V was trimmed by 7 bases and J by 3 bases, leaving 14 bases between them. The V gene's germline CDR1 is MNHEY and CDR2 SVGAGI.

The rearrangement uses TRBV4-2 and TRBJ2-2; possibly TRBD2 for D (6 bases). Germline assignment: CDR1 LGHNA and CDR2 YNFKEQ. The CDR3 runs to 15 residues. With 1 base removed from V and 3 bases from J, the gap between germline ends came to 9 bases. The CDR3, as DNA: TGTGCCAGCAGCCAAGTGGAGGGGTACACCGGGGAGCTGTTTTTT. The encoded protein is CASSQVEGYTGELFF.

This clone showed up just once. V is TRBV5-1 and J is TRBJ2-5; the D is unclear. Germline V CDR1 and CDR2: SGHRS, YFSETQ. The CDR3 covers 14 residues. V lost 2 bases, J lost 4 bases, and 12 bases lay in between. The CDR3, as DNA: TGCGCCAGCAGCTTAGGTGGCTCGGGAGAGACCCAGTACTTC. Translation: CASSLGGSGETQYF.

The chain recombines TRBV19 with TRBJ2-7; 7 bases align to TRBD1. Looked up from germline, CDR1 is LNHDA and CDR2 is SQIVND (reference sequence). The CDR3 has 15 amino acids. V was clipped by 6 bases and J by 2 bases; unmatched bases: 10. The CDR3 reads CASSEDRSSTYEQYF. The CDR3 nucleotides read TGTGCCAGTAGCGAGGACAGGTCTTCCACCTACGAGCAGTACTTC.

The table lists this clone with a count of one. The chain carries TRBV5-8 and TRBJ2-1; possibly TRBD1 for D (5 bases). Trimming stripped 0 bases from V and 0 bases from J, with 13 bases between. The V gene's germline CDR1 is SGHTS and CDR2 YDEGEE. The CDR3 runs to 17 residues. The CDR3 sequence is CASSLDLDSYSYNEQFF. The DNA of the CDR3 is TGTGCCAGCAGCTTGGACCTCGACAGTTACTCCTACAATGAGCAGTTCTTC. Looking up the rest from reference TRBV5-8 and TRBJ2-1 gives the full variable domain: EAGVTQSPTHLIKTRGQQATLRCSPISGHTSVYWYQQALGLGLQFLLWYDEGEERNRGNFPPRFSGRQFPNYSSELNVNALELEDSALYLCASSLDLDSYSYNEQFFGPGTRLTVL.

The chain recombines TRBV7-6 with TRBJ1-2; D gene uncertain. This CDR3 is 14 amino acids long. V lost 1 base, J lost 6 bases, and 12 bases lay in between. Germline assignment: CDR1 SGHVS and CDR2 FNYEAQ. The CDR3 DNA follows: TGTGCCAGCAGCTTAGTTCAGGAGGCTAATGGCTACACCTTC. It is translated as CASSLVQEANGYTF.

The chain carries TRBV19 and TRBJ1-4; no firm D call. Germline-derived CDR1 and CDR2 are LNHDA and SQIVND (reference sequence). This CDR3 is built from 13 residues. Trimming stripped 3 bases from V and 6 bases from J, with 8 bases between. The CDR3 here is CASSIRGHEKLFF. In DNA form, the CDR3 reads TGTGCCAGTAGTATCAGAGGGCATGAAAAACTGTTTTTT. The variable domain in full, with the rest retrieved from reference TRBV19 and TRBJ1-4, is DGGITQSPKYLFRKEGQNVTLSCEQNLNHDAMYWYRQDPGQGLRLIYYSQIVNDFQKGDIAEGYSVSREKKESFPLTVTSAQKNPTAFYLCASSIRGHEKLFFGSGTQLSVL.

The genes are TRBV19 and TRBJ2-3; 7 bases line up with TRBD1. With V trimmed by 8 bases and J by 6 bases, 8 bases remained unmatched. The length of the CDR3 is 13 residues. From germline, CDR1 is LNHDA and CDR2 SQIVND (reference sequence). The CDR3 protein is CASQIGGGDTQYF. CDR3 DNA: TGTGCCAGTCAAATAGGGGGCGGGGATACGCAGTATTTT.